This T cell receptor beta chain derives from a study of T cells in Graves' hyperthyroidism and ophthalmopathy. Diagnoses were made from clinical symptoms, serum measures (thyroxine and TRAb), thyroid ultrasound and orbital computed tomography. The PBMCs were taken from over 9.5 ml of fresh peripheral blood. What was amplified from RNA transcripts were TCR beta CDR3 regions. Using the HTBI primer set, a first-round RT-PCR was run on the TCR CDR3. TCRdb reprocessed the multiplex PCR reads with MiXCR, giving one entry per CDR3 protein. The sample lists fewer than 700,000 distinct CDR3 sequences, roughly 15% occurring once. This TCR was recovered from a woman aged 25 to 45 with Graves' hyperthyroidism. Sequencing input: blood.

In DNA, the CDR3 is TGTGCCAGCAGTTTTTTTCAGGGCTATTCACCCCTCCACTTT. This encodes CASSFFQGYSPLHF. This chain links TRBV28 with TRBJ1-6; a weak D match, TRBD1 (5 bases). The CDR3 loop spans 14 amino acids. V lost 3 bases, J lost 8 bases, and 11 bases lay in between. Germline V CDR1 and CDR2: MDHEN, SYDVKM.